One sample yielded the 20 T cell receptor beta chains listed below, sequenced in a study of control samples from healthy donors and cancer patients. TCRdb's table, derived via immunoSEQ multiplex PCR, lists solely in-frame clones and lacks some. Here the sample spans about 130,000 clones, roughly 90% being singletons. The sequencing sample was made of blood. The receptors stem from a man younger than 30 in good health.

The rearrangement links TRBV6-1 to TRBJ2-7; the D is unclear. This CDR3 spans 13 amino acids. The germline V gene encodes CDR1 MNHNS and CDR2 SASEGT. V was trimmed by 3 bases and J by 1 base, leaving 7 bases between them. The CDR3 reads CASSDSISYEQYF. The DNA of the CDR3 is TGTGCCAGCAGTGATAGCATTTCCTACGAGCAGTACTTC.

The CDR3 nucleotides are TGTGCCACCAGCCCCCCCCGGGACGCAACTAATGAAAAACTGTTTTTT. Residues: CATSPPRDATNEKLFF. The V call is TRBV15, the J call TRBJ1-4, with D possibly being TRBD1 (5 bases). The V end was cut by 5 bases, the J end by 0 bases, with 13 bases between. The CDR3 is 16 amino acids. Germline V gene sequence: CDR1 LNHNV, CDR2 YYDKDF (reference sequence).

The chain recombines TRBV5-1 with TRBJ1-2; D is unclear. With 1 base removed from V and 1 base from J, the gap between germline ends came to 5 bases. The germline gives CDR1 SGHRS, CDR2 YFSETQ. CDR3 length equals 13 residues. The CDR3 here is CASSLSINYGYTF. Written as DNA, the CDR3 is TGCGCCAGCAGCTTGTCGATTAACTATGGCTACACCTTC. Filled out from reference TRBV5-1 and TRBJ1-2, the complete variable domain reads KAGVTQTPRYLIKTRGQQVTLSCSPISGHRSVSWYQQTPGQGLQFLFEYFSETQRNKGNFPGRFSGRQFSNSRSEMNVSTLELGDSALYLCASSLSINYGYTFGSGTRLTVV.

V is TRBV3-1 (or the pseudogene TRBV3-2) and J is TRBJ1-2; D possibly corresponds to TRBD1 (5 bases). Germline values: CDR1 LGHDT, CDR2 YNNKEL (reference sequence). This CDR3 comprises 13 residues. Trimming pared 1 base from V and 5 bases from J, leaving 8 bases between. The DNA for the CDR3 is TGTGCCAGCAGCCAAGCCTCAGGGTATGGCTACACCTTC. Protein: CASSQASGYGYTF.

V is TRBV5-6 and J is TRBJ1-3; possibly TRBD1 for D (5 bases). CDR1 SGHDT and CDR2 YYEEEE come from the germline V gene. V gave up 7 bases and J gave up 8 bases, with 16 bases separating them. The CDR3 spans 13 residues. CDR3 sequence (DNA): TGTGCCAGCGCCCGAGGGGTTAGGGACACCATATATTTT. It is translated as CASARGVRDTIYF.

The CDR3 sequence: CASSEGVGVSTDTQYF. CDR3 in DNA: TGTGCCAGCAGTGAAGGGGTCGGTGTTAGCACAGATACGCAGTATTTT. This chain connects TRBV6-1 to TRBJ2-3; the D is unclear. The CDR3 runs 16 residues. Germline V gene sequence: CDR1 MNHNS, CDR2 SASEGT. Trimming took off 1 base at V and 0 bases at J, with 11 bases between the two ends.

The CDR3 loop reads CASSPGEAKNIQYF. CDR3 nucleotides: TGTGCCAGCAGCCCCGGCGAGGCCAAAAACATTCAGTACTTC. This chain uses TRBV7-9 with TRBJ2-4; D uncertain. The V gene's germline CDR1 is SEHNR and CDR2 FQNEAQ (reference sequence). CDR3 length: 14 residues. The V and J ends lost 5 bases and 1 base respectively, with 9 bases between them. The entire variable domain, with the rest obtained from reference TRBV7-9 and TRBJ2-4, is as follows: DTGVSQNPRHKITKRGQNVTFRCDPISEHNRLYWYRQTLGQGPEFLTYFQNEAQLEKSRLLSDRFSAERPKGSFSTLEIQRTEQGDSAMYLCASSPGEAKNIQYFGAGTRLSVL.

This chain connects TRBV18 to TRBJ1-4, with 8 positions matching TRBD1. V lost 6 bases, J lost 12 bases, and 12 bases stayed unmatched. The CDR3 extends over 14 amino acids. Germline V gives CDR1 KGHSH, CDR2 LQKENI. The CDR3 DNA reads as TGTGCCAGCTCTTCGGACAGGGCTGGGGGAGAACTGTTTTTT. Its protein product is CASSSDRAGGELFF. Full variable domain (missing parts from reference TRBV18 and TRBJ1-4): NAGVMQNPRHLVRRRGQEARLRCSPMKGHSHVYWYRQLPEEGLKFMVYLQKENIIDESGMPKERFSAEFPKEGPSILRIQQVVRGDSAAYFCASSSDRAGGELFFGSGTQLSVL.

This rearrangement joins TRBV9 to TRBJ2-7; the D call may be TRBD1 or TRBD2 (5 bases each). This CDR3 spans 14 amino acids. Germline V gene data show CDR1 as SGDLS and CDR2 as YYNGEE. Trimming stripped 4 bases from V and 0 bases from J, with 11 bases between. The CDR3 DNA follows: TGTGCCAGCAGCCCCCGGGGCAGCTCCTACGAGCAGTACTTC. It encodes CASSPRGSSYEQYF. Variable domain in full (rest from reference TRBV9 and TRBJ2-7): DSGVTQTPKHLITATGQRVTLRCSPRSGDLSVYWYQQSLDQGLQFLIQYYNGEERAKGNILERFSAQQFPDLHSELNLSSLELGDSALYFCASSPRGSSYEQYFGPGTRLTVT.

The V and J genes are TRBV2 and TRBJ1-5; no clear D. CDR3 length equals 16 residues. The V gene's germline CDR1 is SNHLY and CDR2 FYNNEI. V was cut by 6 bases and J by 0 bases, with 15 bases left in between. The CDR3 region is CASRDPRRDSNQPQHF. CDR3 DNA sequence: TGTGCCAGCAGAGATCCTCGGAGAGATAGCAATCAGCCCCAGCATTTT.

CDR3 nucleotides: TGTGCCAGCAGTATGCAGGGTGTCACTGAAGCTTTCTTT. Translated: CASSMQGVTEAFF. V and J are TRBV2 and TRBJ1-1; tentatively, D is TRBD1 (5 bases). Germline CDR1 is SNHLY and CDR2 is FYNNEI. Trimming removed 5 bases at V and 4 bases at J, with 11 bases between. CDR3 size: 13 residues.

The CDR3 sequence: CASSYSSHQPQHF. The CDR3 coding sequence is TGTGCCAGCAGTTACTCGAGCCATCAGCCCCAGCATTTT. The chain joins TRBV6-5 to TRBJ1-5; D not resolved. The CDR3 is made up of 13 amino acids. Trimming left V 0 bases short and J 5 bases short, with 5 bases between. Germline lookup yields CDR1 MNHEY and CDR2 SVGAGI.

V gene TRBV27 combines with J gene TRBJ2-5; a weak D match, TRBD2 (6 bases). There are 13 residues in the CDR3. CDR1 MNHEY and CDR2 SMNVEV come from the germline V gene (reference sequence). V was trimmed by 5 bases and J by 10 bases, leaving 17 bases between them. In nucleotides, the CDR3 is TGTGCCAGCAGTCCCCAAGAGGGACTCGACCAGTACTTC. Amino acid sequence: CASSPQEGLDQYF.

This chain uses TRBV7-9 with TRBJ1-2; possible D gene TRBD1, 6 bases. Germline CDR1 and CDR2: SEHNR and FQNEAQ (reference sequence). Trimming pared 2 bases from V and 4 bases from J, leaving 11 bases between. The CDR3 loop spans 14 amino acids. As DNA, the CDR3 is TGTGCCAGCAGCTTAACGACAGGACCCTATGGCTACACCTTC. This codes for CASSLTTGPYGYTF.

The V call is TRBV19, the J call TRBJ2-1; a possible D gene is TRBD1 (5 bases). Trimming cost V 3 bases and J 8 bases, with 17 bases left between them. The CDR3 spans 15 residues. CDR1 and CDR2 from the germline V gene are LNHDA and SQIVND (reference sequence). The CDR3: CASSIWVEWGDEQFF. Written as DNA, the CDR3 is TGTGCCAGTAGTATCTGGGTGGAGTGGGGCGATGAGCAGTTCTTC.

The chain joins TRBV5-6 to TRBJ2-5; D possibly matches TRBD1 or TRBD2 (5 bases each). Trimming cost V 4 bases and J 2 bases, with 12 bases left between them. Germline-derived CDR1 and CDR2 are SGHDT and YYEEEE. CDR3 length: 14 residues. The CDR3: CASSMRGYQETQYF. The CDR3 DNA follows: TGTGCCAGCAGCATGAGGGGTTATCAAGAGACCCAGTACTTC.

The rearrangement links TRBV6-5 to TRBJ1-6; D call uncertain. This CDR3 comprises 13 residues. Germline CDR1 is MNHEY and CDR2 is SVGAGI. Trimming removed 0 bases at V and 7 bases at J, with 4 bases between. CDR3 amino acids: CASSYSMNSPLHF. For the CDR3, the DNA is TGTGCCAGCAGTTACTCGATGAATTCACCCCTCCACTTT.

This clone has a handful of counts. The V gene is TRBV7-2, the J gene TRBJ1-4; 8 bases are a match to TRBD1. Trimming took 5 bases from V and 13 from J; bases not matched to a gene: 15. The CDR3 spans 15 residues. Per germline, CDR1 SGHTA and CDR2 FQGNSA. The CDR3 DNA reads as TGTGCCAGCAGCCCTTTCCAGGGGGCGTATTTAGGACTGTTTTTT. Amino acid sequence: CASSPFQGAYLGLFF.

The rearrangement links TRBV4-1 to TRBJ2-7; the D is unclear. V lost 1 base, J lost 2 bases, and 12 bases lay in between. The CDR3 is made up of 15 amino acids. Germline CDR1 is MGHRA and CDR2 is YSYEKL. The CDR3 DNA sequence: TGCGCCAGCAGCCAAGGGTGGGGTGGCCCCTACGAGCAGTACTTC. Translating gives CASSQGWGGPYEQYF.

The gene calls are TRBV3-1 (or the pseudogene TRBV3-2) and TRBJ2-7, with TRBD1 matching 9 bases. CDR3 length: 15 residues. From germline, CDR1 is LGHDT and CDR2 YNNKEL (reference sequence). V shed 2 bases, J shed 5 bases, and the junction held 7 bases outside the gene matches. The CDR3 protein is CASSQTPGQGHEQYF. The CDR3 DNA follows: TGTGCCAGCAGCCAAACTCCGGGACAGGGCCACGAGCAGTACTTC.